The 2 T cell receptor beta chains below were found in one sample sequenced in a study of blood T cells in healthy people across ages. Combining a sample-barcoded 5' primer with a J-beta primer mix, a second PCR ran for 7 to 11 cycles. TCRdb recomputed calls from the 5' RACE reads with MiXCR, one row per CDR3 protein. The sample consists of about 1,800,000 distinct CDR3 sequences, 25% to 30% of them appearing once. The material sequenced was blood. The origin of the receptors is a woman in her 30s in good health.

The sample holds many counts of this clonotype. The chain uses TRBV29-1 and TRBJ1-2; D call uncertain. Trimming stripped 4 bases from V and 11 bases from J, with 20 bases between. From germline, CDR1 is SQVTM and CDR2 ANQGSEA. The CDR3 is made up of 13 amino acids. The CDR3, as DNA: TGCAGCGTTGTGGCTACGGCGCTGGCGAGGTACACCTTC. As protein: CSVVATALARYTF.

This clonotype was found a few times. The V call is TRBV7-9, the J call TRBJ2-5, with a possible D match to TRBD2 (6 bases). Looked up from germline, CDR1 is SEHNR and CDR2 is FQNEAQ (reference sequence). This CDR3 is 14 amino acids long. V dropped 5 bases and J dropped 5 bases, with 15 bases sitting between them. The CDR3 bases are TGTGCCAGCAGCAACGAGGGGAGGCGGGAGACCCAGTACTTC. Its translation: CASSNEGRRETQYF.